The entry that follows covers one TCR beta chain sequence. The germline gene is not matched at one end of the junction; a read error may be the cause. The CDR3 consists of 14 residues. Blood RNA came from unsorted whole blood; germline DNA was also extracted. Production of TCR beta cDNA used roughly 0.55 ug total RNA together with a constant-region primer. It was through three nested multiplex PCR rounds of slightly modified ARM-PCR that TCR beta libraries arose. The first two PCR rounds used TRBV1-TRBV30 forward primers with a C-beta reverse primer, about 10 cycles each. Each CDR3 protein gets one entry after TCRdb re-called the multiplex PCR reads with MiXCR. The sample contains about 310,000 distinct CDR3 sequences, about 62% of which appear only once. The source of the sample is a study of tumor-infiltrating lymphocytes in primary liver carcinoma. The overall study: Men as well as women, aged 30 to 69 years, made up the patients.

This rearrangement joins TRBV12-3 or TRBV12-4 to TRBJ2-5; no definite D call. This TCR came from a man aged 40-55 years with primary liver carcinoma and hepatitis B virus infection. Sequenced material: peripheral blood. This chain's CDR3 is CAGSSDSEEETQYF. The CDR3 DNA is TGTGCCGGCAGTTCTGACTCAGAAGAAGAGACCCAGTACTTC.